This TCR beta chain was sequenced in a study of T-cell reconstitution after alpha-beta-depleted transplantation in children. In this sample, this clonotype turned up a few times. The V gene's germline CDR1 is SGHRS and CDR2 YFSETQ. V was pared by 7 bases and J by 9 bases, with 29 bases between. CDR3 length equals 17 residues. Preparation of the TCRbeta library involved a method that used unique molecular identifiers. TCRdb re-analysed the PCR reads in MiXCR, keeping a single row per CDR3 protein. The table records some 340,000 distinct CDR3 sequences, under 13% of them present only once. The input for sequencing was PBMCs from the stem cell graft donor, taken from the stem cell graft. The chain joins TRBV5-1 to TRBJ2-1; tentatively, D is TRBD2 (7 bases). The receptor was isolated from a human donor who donated a stem cell graft to a child with acute lymphoblastic leukemia. The CDR3 DNA follows: TGCGCCAGCCGAACTACATTAACTAGGGGGGGACATACTGAGCAGTTCTTC. Protein sequence: CASRTTLTRGGHTEQFF.